The 29 T cell receptor beta chains below were found in one sample sequenced in a study of control samples from healthy donors and cancer patients. Sequencing used immunoSEQ multiplex PCR; TCRdb keeps in-frame clones, though not all of them. The sample yields 95,000 to 150,000 clones, 88% seen once. The sample consisted of blood. These receptors all come from a middle-aged man in good health.

The chain joins TRBV3-1 (or the pseudogene TRBV3-2) to TRBJ2-1, with D unclear. The CDR3 covers 15 residues. From germline, CDR1 is LGHDT and CDR2 YNNKEL (reference sequence). Deletions cut 0 bases from V and 0 bases from J, with 6 bases between. The DNA of the CDR3 is TGTGCCAGCAGCCAAGATTCTAGCTCCTACAATGAGCAGTTCTTC. This codes for CASSQDSSSYNEQFF.

The rearrangement uses TRBV11-3 and TRBJ1-1, with TRBD1 matching 7 bases. CDR1 is SGHNT and CDR2 is YENEEA in the germline V gene. The CDR3 is 16 amino acids. Germline trimming cut 8 bases from V and 1 base from J; bases unmatched to any gene: 13. This CDR3 reads CASSNSRGQANTEAFF. CDR3 in DNA: TGTGCCAGCTCGAATTCCCGAGGACAGGCGAACACTGAAGCTTTCTTT. Supplemented by reference TRBV11-3 and TRBJ1-1, the full variable domain reads EAGVVQSPRYKIIEKKQPVAFWCNPISGHNTLYWYLQNLGQGPELLIRYENEEAVDDSQLPKDRFSAERLKGVDSTLKIQPAELGDSAVYLCASSNSRGQANTEAFFGQGTRLTVV.

The genes are TRBV5-8 and TRBJ1-1; maybe TRBD1 (6 bases). Germline values: CDR1 SGHTS, CDR2 YDEGEE. This CDR3 contains 14 residues. Trimming cost V 2 bases and J 5 bases, with 13 bases left between them. CDR3 DNA: TGTGCCAGCAGCTTAGACAGGATTATTACTGAAGCTTTCTTT. It encodes CASSLDRIITEAFF.

The J gene is TRBJ2-1, the V gene TRBV30; D assignment may be TRBD1 or TRBD2 (5 bases each). The V and J ends lost 0 bases and 4 bases respectively, with 13 bases between them. In germline, CDR1 is GTSNPN, CDR2 SVGIG (reference sequence). The CDR3 totals 15 residues. The CDR3 spells CAWSVLRGRYNEQFF. The CDR3 DNA is TGTGCCTGGAGTGTACTCCGGGGCCGGTACAATGAGCAGTTCTTC.

The chain links TRBV9 to TRBJ2-3; 7 bases are shared with TRBD2. Germline trimming cut 2 bases from V and 0 bases from J; bases unmatched to any gene: 3. This CDR3 spans 15 amino acids. CDR1 and CDR2 from the germline V gene are SGDLS and YYNGEE. DNA for the CDR3: TGTGCCAGCAGCGTGGGAGGGGCCAGCACAGATACGCAGTATTTT. This sequence encodes CASSVGGASTDTQYF.

V gene TRBV5-5 combines with J gene TRBJ1-5; tentative D call: TRBD1 (6 bases). CDR3 size: 15 residues. Germline CDR1 reads SGHKS; CDR2 reads YYEKEE (reference sequence). V was cut by 4 bases and J by 7 bases, with 18 bases left in between. The CDR3 DNA reads TGTGCCAGCAGCCGACTTTGGGGGGCAGGGCAGCCCCAGCATTTT. Translation: CASSRLWGAGQPQHF.

This clone has just a few counts. This chain connects TRBV20-1 to TRBJ1-1; D unclear. This CDR3 has 19 amino acids. Germline V CDR1 and CDR2: DFQATT, SNEGSKA (reference sequence). The V end was cut by 3 bases, the J end by 6 bases, with 32 bases between. CDR3 region: CSASRSAVYRTELRAEAFF. The CDR3 DNA reads TGCAGTGCTAGTAGATCGGCAGTCTATCGTACCGAACTGAGGGCTGAAGCTTTCTTT.

V and J are TRBV5-4 and TRBJ1-1, with 8 positions matching TRBD1. V gave up 0 bases and J gave up 8 bases; unmatched junction bases: 0. This CDR3 has 12 residues. Germline CDR1 is SGHNT and CDR2 is YYREEE (reference sequence). CDR3 sequence: CASSLGDREAFF. CDR3 nucleotide sequence: TGTGCCAGCAGCTTGGGGGACAGGGAAGCTTTCTTT.

The chain employs TRBV27 and TRBJ1-1; perhaps TRBD1 as D (5 bases). Germline V gene lookup returns CDR1 MNHEY and CDR2 SMNVEV (reference sequence). The CDR3 is 13 amino acids. Trimming cost V 7 bases and J 4 bases, with 13 bases left between them. The CDR3 DNA sequence: TGTGCCAGCAACCCGGGGGGGGTCACTGAAGCTTTCTTT. This sequence encodes CASNPGGVTEAFF.

V gene TRBV5-1 combines with J gene TRBJ1-1; a possible D gene is TRBD1 (6 bases). The germline V gene encodes CDR1 SGHRS and CDR2 YFSETQ. V lost 4 bases and J 1 base, leaving 17 bases between the germline ends. CDR3 length: 16 residues. The CDR3 DNA is TGCGCCAGCAGCCGGACAGCCCGCGATACGAACACTGAAGCTTTCTTT. Translation gives CASSRTARDTNTEAFF.

The chain recombines TRBV7-3 with TRBJ1-1, with TRBD1 as a possible D gene (5 bases). This CDR3 has 15 amino acids. With 5 bases removed from V and 1 base from J, the gap between germline ends came to 14 bases. Germline V gene lookup returns CDR1 SGHTA and CDR2 FQGTGA. CDR3 amino acids: CASSPGHLGNTEAFF. The CDR3 DNA is TGTGCCAGCAGCCCCGGACACTTGGGGAACACTGAAGCTTTCTTT.

This chain connects TRBV13 to TRBJ2-3; D unresolved. V shed 5 bases and J shed 1 base, with 7 bases lying between them. Germline V gene data show CDR1 as PRHDT and CDR2 as FYEKMQ (reference sequence). The CDR3 has 13 amino acids. CDR3 protein: CASSPRRTDTQYF. DNA for the CDR3: TGTGCCAGCAGCCCCCGCCGCACAGATACGCAGTATTTT.

The chain employs TRBV7-8 and TRBJ2-4; 7 nucleotides agree with TRBD1. V was clipped by 5 bases and J by 8 bases; unmatched bases: 12. Germline CDR1 SGHVS, CDR2 FQNEAQ. CDR3 size: 15 residues. In nucleotides, the CDR3 is TGTGCCAGCAGCACCCAGACAGGGTCTGGGGACATTCAGTACTTC. It yields the protein CASSTQTGSGDIQYF.

The gene calls are TRBV7-8 and TRBJ2-3, with D unresolved. Trimming left V 6 bases short and J 6 bases short, with 10 bases between. This CDR3 comprises 12 residues. Germline V CDR1 and CDR2: SGHVS, FQNEAQ. CDR3: CASSSRLDTQYF. CDR3 nucleotides: TGTGCCAGCAGTTCTCGCTTGGATACGCAGTATTTT. The variable domain in full, completed from reference TRBV7-8 and TRBJ2-3, reads GAGVSQSPRYKVAKRGQDVALRCDPISGHVSLFWYQQALGQGPEFLTYFQNEAQLDKSGLPSDRFFAERPEGSVSTLKIQRTQQEDSAVYLCASSSRLDTQYFGPGTRLTVL.

V and J are TRBV29-1 and TRBJ2-1; TRBD1 agrees at 10 bases. The CDR3 loop spans 11 amino acids. Germline loops: CDR1 SQVTM, CDR2 ANQGSEA. J was trimmed by 12 bases and V by 3 bases; bases with no gene match: 2. CDR3 nucleotides: TGCAGCGTTGAGTGGGACAGGGGGCAGTTCTTC. Translating gives CSVEWDRGQFF.

V gene TRBV6-5 combines with J gene TRBJ2-1; no clear D gene. This CDR3 region has 15 residues. Germline loops: CDR1 MNHEY, CDR2 SVGAGI. V shed 0 bases and J shed 0 bases, with 6 bases lying between them. CDR3 sequence: CASSYSASSYNEQFF. As DNA, the CDR3 is TGTGCCAGCAGTTACTCCGCTAGCTCCTACAATGAGCAGTTCTTC.

The J gene is TRBJ2-7, the V gene TRBV19; D not resolved. V gave up 10 bases and J gave up 1 base, with 14 bases separating them. Germline CDR1 and CDR2: LNHDA and SQIVND (reference sequence). The CDR3 extends over 13 amino acids. CDR3 loop: CATSLTPSYEQYF. CDR3 DNA sequence: TGTGCCACCTCCTTAACCCCGTCCTACGAGCAGTACTTC.

This clone is deemed medium-sized (0.01 to 0.1%). The chain carries TRBV2 and TRBJ1-4, with a weak D call TRBD1 (5 bases). CDR1 and CDR2 (germline): SNHLY, FYNNEI. V was clipped by 5 bases and J by 7 bases, with 17 bases between them. The CDR3 spans 15 residues. The CDR3 region has the DNA TGTGCCAGCAGTTCCGGGACCATTAGCGGTGAAAAACTGTTTTTT. Protein: CASSSGTISGEKLFF.

The rearrangement links TRBV29-1 to TRBJ1-2; 8 positions match TRBD1. Per the germline V gene, CDR1 is SQVTM and CDR2 is ANQGSEA. The CDR3 runs to 15 residues. Trimming removed 3 bases from V and 1 base from J; junction bases left unmatched: 7. CDR3 residues: CSVDPQQGDNYGYTF. The DNA for the CDR3 is TGCAGCGTTGACCCTCAACAGGGGGATAACTATGGCTACACCTTC.

The chain combines TRBV7-6 with TRBJ1-4; 10 bases are shared with TRBD1. Germline V CDR1 and CDR2: SGHVS, FNYEAQ. The CDR3 loop spans 19 amino acids. V shed 3 bases, J shed 6 bases, and the junction held 16 bases outside the gene matches. The CDR3 is CASSLQVPGQGTLYEKLFF. DNA of the CDR3: TGTGCCAGCAGCTTGCAAGTCCCGGGACAGGGGACCCTTTATGAAAAACTGTTTTTT.

The chain employs TRBV23-1 and TRBJ1-1, with unresolved D. TRBV23-1 carries the ORF label, with uncertain function. The CDR3 is 14 residues long. Trimming stripped 2 bases from V and 1 base from J, with 8 bases between. The chain's CDR3 is CASSQLGPNTEAFF. The CDR3 nucleotides read TGCGCCAGCAGTCAACTGGGCCCGAACACTGAAGCTTTCTTT.

The V and J genes are TRBV3-1 (or the pseudogene TRBV3-2) and TRBJ1-1; TRBD1 is a possible D gene (5 bases). Germline CDR1 and CDR2: LGHDT and YNNKEL (reference sequence). Trimming left V 3 bases short and J 7 bases short, with 12 bases between. This CDR3 contains 13 residues. In DNA form, the CDR3 reads TGTGCCAGCAGCCACCGACAGAAGAATGAAGCTTTCTTT. Encoded protein: CASSHRQKNEAFF.

The chain combines TRBV30 with TRBJ2-7; possibly TRBD2 for D (5 bases). This CDR3 spans 13 amino acids. The germline gives CDR1 GTSNPN, CDR2 SVGIG (reference sequence). The ends were cut back, 7 bases at V and 6 bases at J, with 19 bases in the middle. CDR3 region: CASISAGEGEQYF. Written as DNA, the CDR3 is TGTGCCTCTATTTCCGCGGGCGAAGGCGAGCAGTACTTC.

This sequence joins TRBV30 and TRBJ2-3; 12 bases map to TRBD2. Germline CDR1 GTSNPN, CDR2 SVGIG (reference sequence). V lost 4 bases to trimming and J lost 3 bases; unmatched junction nucleotides: 5. CDR3 length: 15 residues. The CDR3 loop is CAWNRLAGGTDTQYF. The CDR3 DNA is TGTGCCTGGAATAGGCTAGCGGGGGGGACAGATACGCAGTATTTT.

This clone was detected only once. The rearrangement uses TRBV3-1 (or the pseudogene TRBV3-2) and TRBJ2-7; the D gene is possibly TRBD1 (6 bases). The CDR3 runs to 17 residues. V was cut by 4 bases and J by 2 bases, with 21 bases left in between. Per germline, CDR1 LGHDT and CDR2 YNNKEL (reference sequence). For the CDR3, the DNA is TGTGCCAGCAGCCGCATCCTGAGACGGCAGGGGACCTACGAGCAGTACTTC. Its translation is CASSRILRRQGTYEQYF.

The CDR3 region has the DNA TGCGCCAGCAGCTTAACCGACAGGGATAACACTGAAGCTTTCTTT. Translation: CASSLTDRDNTEAFF. V gene TRBV5-1 combines with J gene TRBJ1-1; 7 positions agree with TRBD1. Losses at the gene ends were 2 bases for V and 2 bases for J; bases not matched to a gene: 6. Per germline, CDR1 SGHRS and CDR2 YFSETQ. There are 15 residues in the CDR3.

This chain joins TRBV19 and TRBJ1-2; D may be TRBD1 (6 bases). Trimming cost V 6 bases and J 0 bases, with 14 bases left between them. Per germline, CDR1 LNHDA and CDR2 SQIVND (reference sequence). The CDR3 runs to 15 residues. The CDR3 sequence: CASSPDRIANYGYTF. DNA for the CDR3: TGTGCCAGTAGCCCCGACAGGATAGCTAACTATGGCTACACCTTC.

The chain links TRBV5-1 to TRBJ2-3, with 12 bases lining up with TRBD2. The junction had 9 bases not matched to a gene; V was cut back by 2 bases and J by 5 bases. The CDR3 is 17 amino acids. Germline lookup yields CDR1 SGHRS and CDR2 YFSETQ. The CDR3 loop reads CASSLPSGGALIDTQYF. The CDR3 nucleotides are TGCGCCAGCAGCTTACCTAGCGGGGGGGCTTTAATAGATACGCAGTATTTT.

Regarding this clone: Other DNA sequences in the sample encode the same CDR3. J is TRBJ2-7 and V is TRBV6-5; D unclear. CDR3 length equals 11 residues. V lost 6 bases and J lost 2, with 5 bases in between. Germline loops: CDR1 MNHEY, CDR2 SVGAGI. CDR3 amino acids: CASRQTYEQYF. CDR3 coding DNA: TGTGCCAGCAGGCAAACCTACGAGCAGTACTTC.